What follows are 7 T cell receptor beta chains derived from one specimen sequenced in a study of control samples from healthy donors and cancer patients. The repertoire was sequenced with immunoSEQ multiplex PCR; TCRdb's copy has only in-frame clones and lacks some. The sample lists around 110,000 clones, over 75% seen once, with approximately 1% in the top ten. The sequencing input was PBMCs. These receptors were taken from a woman aged 50 to 65 with colorectal cancer.

Regarding this clone: Other DNA sequences in the same sample also yield this CDR3. This chain links TRBV18 with TRBJ2-3; D is undetermined. Germline V gene data show CDR1 as KGHSH and CDR2 as LQKENI. Trimming left V 2 bases short and J 2 bases short, with 11 bases between. This CDR3 is 15 amino acids long. The CDR3 region has the DNA TGTGCCAGCTCACCAGGGCTCGGAAACACAGATACGCAGTATTTT. Protein product: CASSPGLGNTDTQYF.

The chain carries TRBV18 and TRBJ1-5; 7 bases agree with TRBD1. Germline assignment: CDR1 KGHSH and CDR2 LQKENI. This CDR3 has 14 amino acids. Trimming removed 4 bases from V and 3 bases from J; junction bases left unmatched: 3. The CDR3, as DNA: TGTGCCAGCTCACTAGACAGGGTCAATCAGCCCCAGCATTTT. It translates to CASSLDRVNQPQHF.

The chain recombines TRBV5-1 with TRBJ1-2; D is unclear. The germline V gene has CDR1 SGHRS and CDR2 YFSETQ. Trimming cost V 0 bases and J 0 bases, with 9 bases left between them. The CDR3 totals 15 residues. Here the CDR3 reads CASSLVGDANYGYTF. The CDR3 bases are TGCGCCAGCAGCTTGGTTGGCGACGCTAACTATGGCTACACCTTC.

This rearrangement joins TRBV7-9 to TRBJ1-4; D remains ambiguous. From germline, CDR1 is SEHNR and CDR2 FQNEAQ (reference sequence). This CDR3 contains 16 residues. With 5 bases removed from V and 4 bases from J, the gap between germline ends came to 17 bases. CDR3 protein: CASSTSAGALNEKLFF. The CDR3 DNA reads as TGTGCCAGCAGCACCTCAGCGGGAGCTCTTAATGAAAAACTGTTTTTT.

This clone was picked up one time. V usage is TRBV19 and J usage is TRBJ2-1; D remains unclear. Germline CDR1 is LNHDA and CDR2 is SQIVND (reference sequence). CDR3 length equals 12 residues. Deletions cut 6 bases from V and 5 bases from J, with 8 bases between. CDR3 sequence: CASSIGDNEQFF. As DNA, the CDR3 is TGTGCCAGTAGCATCGGCGACAATGAGCAGTTCTTC.

The chain couples TRBV3-1 (or the pseudogene TRBV3-2) to TRBJ1-6; D gene unclear. The CDR3 runs to 14 residues. V lost 4 bases to trimming and J lost 8 bases, with 12 bases between them. The germline gives CDR1 LGHDT, CDR2 YNNKEL (reference sequence). CDR3 residues: CASSRERRDSPLHF. The CDR3 nucleotides are TGTGCCAGCAGCCGGGAGAGGAGGGATTCACCCCTCCACTTT.

V and J are TRBV29-1 and TRBJ2-5; the D gene is possibly TRBD1 (5 bases). Trimming left V 6 bases short and J 5 bases short, with 7 bases between. The germline gives CDR1 SQVTM, CDR2 ANQGSEA. The CDR3 covers 10 residues. For the CDR3, the DNA is TGCAGCGTGGCAGGGGAGACCCAGTACTTC. Translation: CSVAGETQYF.